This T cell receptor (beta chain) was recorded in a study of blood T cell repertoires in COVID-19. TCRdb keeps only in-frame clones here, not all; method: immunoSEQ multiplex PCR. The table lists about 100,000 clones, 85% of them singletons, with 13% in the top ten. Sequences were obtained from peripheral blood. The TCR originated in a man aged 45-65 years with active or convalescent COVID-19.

CDR3 region: CASSLRRANTGELFF. The DNA for the CDR3 is TGTGCCAGCAGTTTAAGACGGGCGAACACCGGGGAGCTGTTTTTT. The rearrangement uses TRBV27 and TRBJ2-2, with D uncertain. V lost 2 bases and J 0 bases, leaving 7 bases between the germline ends. Germline V lookup: CDR1 MNHEY, CDR2 SMNVEV (reference sequence). The CDR3 has 15 amino acids.